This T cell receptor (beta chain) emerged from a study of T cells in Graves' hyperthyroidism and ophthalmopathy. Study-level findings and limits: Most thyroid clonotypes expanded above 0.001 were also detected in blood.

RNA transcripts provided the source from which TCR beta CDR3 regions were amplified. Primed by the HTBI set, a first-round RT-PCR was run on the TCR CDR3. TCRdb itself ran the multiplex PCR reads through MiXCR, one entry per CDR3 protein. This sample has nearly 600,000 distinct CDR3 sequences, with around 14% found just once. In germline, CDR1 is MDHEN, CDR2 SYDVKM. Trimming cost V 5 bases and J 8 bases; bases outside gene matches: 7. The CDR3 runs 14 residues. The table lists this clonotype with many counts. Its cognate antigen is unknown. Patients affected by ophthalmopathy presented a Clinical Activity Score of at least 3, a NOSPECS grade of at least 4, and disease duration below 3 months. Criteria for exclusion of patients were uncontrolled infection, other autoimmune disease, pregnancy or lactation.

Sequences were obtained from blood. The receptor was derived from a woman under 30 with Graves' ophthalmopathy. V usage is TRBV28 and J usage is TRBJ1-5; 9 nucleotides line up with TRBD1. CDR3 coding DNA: TGTGCCAGCAGTACCCACAGGGGGCTGGAGCCCCAGCATTTT. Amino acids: CASSTHRGLEPQHF.